This is a list of T cell receptor beta chains from one sample in a study of OX40 agonist ivuxolimab in advanced cancers. The assay was immunoSEQ multiplex PCR, and TCRdb's table has in-frame clones only and misses some. The repertoire includes approximately 82,000 clones, around 88% of them detected once, and approximately 0.8% sits in the top ten. This specimen consisted of CD4+ or CD8+ T cells sorted from blood, obtained in a trial of the OX40 agonist ivuxolimab. The receptors derive from an adult with an advanced solid tumor such as melanoma, head and neck, liver or kidney cancer. Both conserved end residues are part of each CDR3. The D gene is left open where the match is weak. A row's size may be missing; if present it is once, few, many or a size class.

d_gene	abundance	v_gene	len	j_gene	CDR3nt	CDR3aa
TRBD2	-	TRBV7-2	14	TRBJ2-3	TGTGCCAGCAGCTTAGAGGGGAGGGCAGATACGCAGTATTTT	CASSLEGRADTQYF
-	few	TRBV7-2	11	TRBJ2-7	TGTGCCAGCAGCCGGGGGAACGAGCAGTACTTC	CASSRGNEQYF
-	-	TRBV7-2	16	TRBJ2-3	TGTGCCAGCAGCCGGCTGGTTCCAGGGACGTCAGATACGCAGTATTTT	CASSRLVPGTSDTQYF
TRBD2	-	TRBV5-1	16	TRBJ2-6	TGCGCCAGTTCGGGACTAGCAAGCTCTGGGGCCAACGTCCTGACTTTC	CASSGLASSGANVLTF
-	-	TRBV21-1	13	TRBJ2-7	TGTGCCAGCAGCGGCCGACAGGGGTACGAGCAGTACTTC	CASSGRQGYEQYF
TRBD2	-	TRBV6-1	16	TRBJ2-1	TGTGCCAGCAGTGACAGTCTAGCGGGCCCCTACAATGAGCAGTTCTTC	CASSDSLAGPYNEQFF
-	-	TRBV7-2	16	TRBJ2-3	TGTGCCAGCAGCTTAGTAGCGGACCTTAGCACAGATACGCAGTATTTT	CASSLVADLSTDTQYF
-	-	TRBV7-3	13	TRBJ2-2	TGTGCCAGCAGCTTAGCGGGACCCGGGGAGCTGTTTTTT	CASSLAGPGELFF
TRBD2	-	TRBV4-2	16	TRBJ2-7	TGTGCCAGCAGCCAAGGGCCGGGAGGGCAATCCTACGAGCAGTACTTC	CASSQGPGGQSYEQYF
TRBD2	-	TRBV29-1	17	TRBJ2-3	TGCAGCGTTTTCACTTGGACTAGCGGGAGGGCCTTAGATACGCAGTATTTT	CSVFTWTSGRALDTQYF
TRBD1	-	TRBV4-3	16	TRBJ1-1	TGCGCCAGCAGCCTAGAGACAGGGGCCATGAACACTGAAGCTTTCTTT	CASSLETGAMNTEAFF
-	-	TRBV9	17	TRBJ1-6	TGTGCCAGCAGCGTAGAGGAGGGGAGCTCCTATAATTCACCCCTCCACTTT	CASSVEEGSSYNSPLHF
-	-	TRBV19	14	TRBJ2-3	TGTGCCAGTAGTATACTAGGGGGCACAGATACGCAGTATTTT	CASSILGGTDTQYF
TRBD2	-	TRBV6-6	16	TRBJ2-3	TGTGCCAGCAGTGTAGGGACTAGCGGAGGCACAGATACGCAGTATTTT	CASSVGTSGGTDTQYF
-	-	TRBV25-1	12	TRBJ2-5	TGTGCCAGCGCAGGGTCGGGGGAGACCCAGTACTTC	CASAGSGETQYF
-	-	TRBV5-1	15	TRBJ2-3	TGCGCCAGCAGCAACACAGGGAACCCCACAGATACGCAGTATTTT	CASSNTGNPTDTQYF
TRBD1	-	TRBV18	15	TRBJ2-2	TGTGCCAGCTCAGCCGGGACAGGGGGAACCGGGGAGCTGTTTTTT	CASSAGTGGTGELFF
TRBD1	-	TRBV28	12	TRBJ2-1	TGTGCCAGTAGAACAGGGGGCCATGAGCAGTTCTTC	CASRTGGHEQFF
TRBD2	-	TRBV18	15	TRBJ2-1	TGTGCCAGCTCAAGCCTAGCGGGAGCCTACAATGAGCAGTTCTTC	CASSSLAGAYNEQFF
TRBD2	-	TRBV28	20	TRBJ2-3	TGTGCCAGCAGTTTAAGTACAGGGTCAGGGACTAGCGGGGGAACAGATACGCAGTATTTT	CASSLSTGSGTSGGTDTQYF
TRBD1	once	TRBV5-1	14	TRBJ1-2	TGCGCCAGCACTCCGGGGGACAGATTCTATGGCTACACCTTC	CASTPGDRFYGYTF
TRBD1	-	TRBV30	14	TRBJ2-4	TGTGCCTGGAGTGTACAGGGGGCCAAAAACATTCAGTACTTC	CAWSVQGAKNIQYF
-	-	TRBV19	14	TRBJ1-2	TGTGCCAGTACTCTAAGACAGGCCACTTATGGCTACACCTTC	CASTLRQATYGYTF
-	-	TRBV15	16	TRBJ2-1	TGTGCCACCAGCAGAGACGGGATCGGGGGCACGTTGGGGCAGTTCTTC	CATSRDGIGGTLGQFF
-	-	TRBV18	14	TRBJ1-2	TGTGCCAGCTCACTGACAGAAAAAAACTATGGCTACACCTTC	CASSLTEKNYGYTF
-	-	TRBV5-1	14	TRBJ2-1	TGCGCCAGCAGCGGCCAGTCGCCCTACAATGAGCAGTTCTTC	CASSGQSPYNEQFF
-	-	TRBV19	13	TRBJ2-3	TGTGCCAGTAGGGACAGTAGCACAGATACGCAGTATTTT	CASRDSSTDTQYF
-	once	TRBV7-2	15	TRBJ1-1	TGTGCCAGCAGCTTAGCGGGGGGAGGGAACACTGAAGCTTTCTTT	CASSLAGGGNTEAFF
-	few	TRBV5-6	13	TRBJ2-7	TGTGCCAGCAGCCCCGGCCCCTCCAACGAGCAGTACTTC	CASSPGPSNEQYF
-	-	TRBV25-1	13	TRBJ2-7	TGTGCCAGCAGTGACCCGGGACTTGTCGAGCAGTACTTC	CASSDPGLVEQYF
-	once	TRBV7-2	11	TRBJ2-7	TGTGCCAGCAGCTTAGGGGGCGGGCAGTACTTC	CASSLGGGQYF
-	-	TRBV5-5	15	TRBJ2-3	TGTGCCAGCAGCTCCAGCAGGCAAAGCACAGATACGCAGTATTTT	CASSSSRQSTDTQYF
-	-	TRBV19	12	TRBJ2-2	TGTGCCAGTAATAAGAACACCGGGGAGCTGTTTTTT	CASNKNTGELFF
-	-	TRBV7-9	13	TRBJ1-1	TGTGCCAGCAGCCCCCTTAGCAACACTGAAGCTTTCTTT	CASSPLSNTEAFF
-	-	TRBV9	15	TRBJ1-2	TGTGCCAGCAGCGTAGCTGAGGGCAGGGTCTATGGCTACACCTTC	CASSVAEGRVYGYTF
-	once	TRBV28	14	TRBJ2-5	TGTGCCAGCGGGGACCCAGGGCTCCAAGAGACCCAGTACTTC	CASGDPGLQETQYF
-	-	TRBV25-1	15	TRBJ2-2	TGTGCCAGCAGTGAACCCGGCAGGGTTAACGGGGAGCTGTTTTTT	CASSEPGRVNGELFF
-	-	TRBV7-9	14	TRBJ1-2	TGTGCCAGCAGGTTCGACACCACTCCGGGGGGCTACACCTTC	CASRFDTTPGGYTF
-	-	TRBV6-4	15	TRBJ1-5	TGTGCCAGCATTAACAGGGAGTGTAGCAATCAGCCCCAGCATTTT	CASINRECSNQPQHF
TRBD1	-	TRBV15	17	TRBJ2-7	TGTGCCACCAGCAGAGATCGGGACAGTTATTTTTCCTACGAGCAGTACTTC	CATSRDRDSYFSYEQYF
TRBD2	-	TRBV7-3	15	TRBJ2-3	TGTGCCAGCAGCTTCGGCGGGAGTAGAACAGATACGCAGTATTTT	CASSFGGSRTDTQYF
TRBD2	-	TRBV5-1	14	TRBJ2-3	TGCGCCAGCAGCTTAGCGGGAGAGGCAGATACGCAGTATTTT	CASSLAGEADTQYF
-	-	TRBV7-2	13	TRBJ2-7	TGTGCCAGCAGCTTTCGATGGGCCTACGAGCAGTACTTC	CASSFRWAYEQYF
TRBD2	-	TRBV6-1	14	TRBJ2-3	TGTGCCAGCCGCCCAGCGGGAGGTACAGATACGCAGTATTTT	CASRPAGGTDTQYF
-	-	TRBV2	16	TRBJ2-5	TGTGCCAGCAGCCCACCCGAGGCAGGGCCAAGTCGGACCCAGTACTTC	CASSPPEAGPSRTQYF
-	-	TRBV5-1	14	TRBJ1-3	TGCGCCAGCAGCGCACAGGGCTCTGGAAACACCATATATTTT	CASSAQGSGNTIYF
-	few	TRBV11-2	10	TRBJ2-5	TGTGCCAGCAAAGGGGAGACCCAGTACTTC	CASKGETQYF
-	-	TRBV5-4	14	TRBJ2-7	TGTGCCAGCAGGGACATGGGAGAAGGGGACGAGCAGTACTTC	CASRDMGEGDEQYF
-	-	TRBV4-3	15	TRBJ2-1	TGCGCCAGCAGCCGGAGCAGGGACAATTACAATGAGCAGTTCTTC	CASSRSRDNYNEQFF
-	once	TRBV7-9	16	TRBJ2-7	TGTGCCAGCAGCCGACCCGGACAGTCGCGAACCTACGAGCAGTACTTC	CASSRPGQSRTYEQYF
-	-	TRBV9	14	TRBJ1-2	TGTGCCAGCAGCGTAGGTCCGGAGAACTATGGCTACACCTTC	CASSVGPENYGYTF
-	-	TRBV14	16	TRBJ2-1	TGTGCCAGCAGCCAAGATCATTCTCCCAGCGAATATGAGCAGTTCTTC	CASSQDHSPSEYEQFF
-	-	TRBV14	16	TRBJ2-1	TGTGCCAGCAGCCAAGCGATCGGGATCATCTACAATGAGCAGTTCTTC	CASSQAIGIIYNEQFF